Shown below are 5 T cell receptor beta chains from a single sample sequenced in a study of blood T cell repertoires in COVID-19. Using immunoSEQ multiplex PCR, the repertoire was profiled, and TCRdb retains in-frame clones only, with some absent. The sample holds approximately 230,000 clones, roughly 83% seen once. Source material: peripheral blood. These receptors were obtained from an elderly man with acute or convalescent COVID-19.

The chain combines TRBV24-1 with TRBJ2-1, with TRBD2 identical over 12 bases. After removal of 4 bases from V and 5 bases from J, the junction contained 5 bases not matched to a gene. CDR1 is KGHDR, CDR2 SFDVKD, per germline. The CDR3 sequence is 16 residues long. CDR3 nucleotides: TGTGCCACCAGTGACTCTAGCGGGGGGGGCCACAATGAGCAGTTCTTC. It codes for CATSDSSGGGHNEQFF.

This chain joins TRBV6-5 and TRBJ1-6, with 8 bases that match TRBD1. The germline CDR1 and CDR2 sequences are MNHEY and SVGAGI. Losses at the gene ends were 6 bases for V and 11 bases for J; bases not matched to a gene: 9. The CDR3 covers 14 residues. The chain's CDR3 is CASRPTGERTPLHF. CDR3 DNA: TGTGCCAGCAGGCCGACAGGGGAGAGGACACCCCTCCACTTT.

The gene calls are TRBV7-2 and TRBJ2-7, with TRBD2 identical over 8 bases. Looked up from germline, CDR1 is SGHTA and CDR2 is FQGNSA. The CDR3 is 15 residues long. Germline trimming cut 2 bases from V and 4 bases from J; bases unmatched to any gene: 7. The CDR3 DNA reads TGTGCCAGCAGCTTATTTGCGGGAGGACCATACGAGCAGTACTTC. This encodes CASSLFAGGPYEQYF.

J is TRBJ1-3 and V is TRBV2, with 7 positions matching TRBD1. The CDR3 is made up of 17 amino acids. After removal of 3 bases from V and 6 bases from J, the junction contained 14 bases not matched to a gene. Germline V lookup: CDR1 SNHLY, CDR2 FYNNEI. CDR3 amino acids: CASSEGVLKQGKNTIYF. The CDR3 DNA reads as TGTGCCAGCAGTGAGGGCGTCCTTAAACAGGGGAAAAACACCATATATTTT.

This rearrangement joins TRBV19 to TRBJ1-5; D possibly corresponds to TRBD1 (5 bases). V was shortened by 3 bases and J by 9 bases, with 15 bases between the two germline ends. This CDR3 spans 14 amino acids. CDR1 and CDR2 (germline): LNHDA, SQIVND (reference sequence). DNA of the CDR3: TGTGCCAGTAGTATGGGGCAGGCTGGCGGGCCCCAGCATTTT. Residues: CASSMGQAGGPQHF. Supplemented by reference TRBV19 and TRBJ1-5, the full variable domain reads DGGITQSPKYLFRKEGQNVTLSCEQNLNHDAMYWYRQDPGQGLRLIYYSQIVNDFQKGDIAEGYSVSREKKESFPLTVTSAQKNPTAFYLCASSMGQAGGPQHFGDGTRLSIL.